This T cell receptor (beta chain) was retrieved from a study of CD4 T cells in relation to SARS-CoV-2 and coronaviruses. About the study: Two subjects were Hispanic; patients were 8 males and a handful of females.

The assay was immunoSEQ multiplex PCR, and TCRdb's table has in-frame clones only and misses some. The top ten hold 20% of the sample, which has some 40,000 clones, over 75% seen once. Sorted naive or memory CD4+ cells met CEF peptides for over 9 days. This CDR3 region has 16 residues. Germline loops: CDR1 MDHEN, CDR2 SYDVKM. V was trimmed by 2 bases and J by 7 bases, leaving 21 bases between them. With respect to this clone: Its antigen is undetermined.

The gene calls are TRBV28 and TRBJ2-7, with D perhaps TRBD2 (7 bases). The receptor's source is an adult with COVID-19. The sequencing sample was made of memory CD4+ T cells from PBMCs, cultured in vitro. DNA of the CDR3: TGTGCCAGCAGTTTAGGGGGGGCGGGAGTAACGGAGGAGCAGTACTTC. It translates to CASSLGGAGVTEEQYF.